The clone carrying this TCR beta chain is classed as medium-sized by frequency. Its matching antigen is unknown. The data were taken from a study of T cell clusters in autoimmune cytopenias. About the research overall: The median distinct TRB clonotype count was under 3,000 per sample, from a median around 50,000 reads.

Findings and caveats of the study: TRB repertoire shifts in secondary cytopenia and chronic lymphocytic leukemia mostly reflected lymphoma, not autoimmunity.

The length of the CDR3 is 15 residues. Germline V gene lookup returns CDR1 MNHEY and CDR2 SVGEGT. TRB amplification used around 260 ng of peripheral blood genomic DNA. Multiplex touch-down PCR amplified TRB using TRB-A and TRB-B pools in one tube. TCRdb processed the multiplex PCR reads again and assigns one entry to each CDR3 protein, with no DNA. Its listing shows 5,000 to 6,500 distinct CDR3 sequences. This chain connects TRBV6-2 or TRBV6-3 to TRBJ1-4. This clonotype originated in a human donor with an autoimmune cytopenia or autoimmune hepatitis (not recorded which). What was sequenced was peripheral blood. The CDR3 reads CASSYSTATNEKLFF.